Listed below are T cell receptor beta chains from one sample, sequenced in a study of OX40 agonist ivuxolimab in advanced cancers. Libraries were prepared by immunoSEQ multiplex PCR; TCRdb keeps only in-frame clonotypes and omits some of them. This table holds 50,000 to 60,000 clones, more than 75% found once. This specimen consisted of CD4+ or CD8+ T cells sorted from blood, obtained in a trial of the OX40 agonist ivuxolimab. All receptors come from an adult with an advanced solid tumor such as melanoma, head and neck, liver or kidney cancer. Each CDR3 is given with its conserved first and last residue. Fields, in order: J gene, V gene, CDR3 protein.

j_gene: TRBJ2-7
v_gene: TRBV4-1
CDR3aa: CASSQEDGASTYEQYF

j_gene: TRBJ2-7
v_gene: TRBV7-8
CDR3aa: CASSLNGAYEQYF

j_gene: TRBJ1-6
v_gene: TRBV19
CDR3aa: CASTEGLEDSPLHF

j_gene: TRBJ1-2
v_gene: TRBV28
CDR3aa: CASSLGQGDGYTF

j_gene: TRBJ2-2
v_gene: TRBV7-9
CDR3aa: CASSFPEVNTGELFF

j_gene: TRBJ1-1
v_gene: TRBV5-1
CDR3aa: CASSVGTGSLEAFF

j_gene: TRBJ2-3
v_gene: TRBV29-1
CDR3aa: CSVSVGQGAFDTQYF

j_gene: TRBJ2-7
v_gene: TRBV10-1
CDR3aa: CASSESGLATGAYEQYF

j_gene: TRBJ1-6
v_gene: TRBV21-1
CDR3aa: CASSRGDSNSPLHF

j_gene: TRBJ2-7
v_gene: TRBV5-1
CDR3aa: CASSLDGAYEQYF

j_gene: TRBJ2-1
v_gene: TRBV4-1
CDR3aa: CASSQESQGGYNEQFF

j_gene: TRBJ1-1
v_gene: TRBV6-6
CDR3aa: CASLGDSNTEAFF

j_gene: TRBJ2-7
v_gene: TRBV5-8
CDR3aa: CASSQGGLAGVYEQYF

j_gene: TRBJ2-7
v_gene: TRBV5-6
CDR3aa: CASSRKRTGYHEQYF

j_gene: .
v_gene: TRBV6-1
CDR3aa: CASTVTSGSSYEQYF

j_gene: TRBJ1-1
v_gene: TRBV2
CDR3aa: CADSRNKNTEAFF

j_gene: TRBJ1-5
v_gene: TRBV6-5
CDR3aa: CASSKDRAGNQPQHF

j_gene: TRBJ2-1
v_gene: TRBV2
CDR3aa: CASSLPSTEQFF

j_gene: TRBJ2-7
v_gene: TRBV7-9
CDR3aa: CASSQVGFYEQYF

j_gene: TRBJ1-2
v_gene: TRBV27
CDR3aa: CASSRQGYYGYTF

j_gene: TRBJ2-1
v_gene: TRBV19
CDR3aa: CATMRLGSYNEQFF

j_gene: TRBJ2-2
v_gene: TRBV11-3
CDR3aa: CASSFPNTGELFF

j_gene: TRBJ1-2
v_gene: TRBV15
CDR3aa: CATSRDLNYGYTF

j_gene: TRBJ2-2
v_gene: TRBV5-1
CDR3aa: CASSLPWGTGELFF

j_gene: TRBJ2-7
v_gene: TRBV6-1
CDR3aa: CASSVLGEQYF

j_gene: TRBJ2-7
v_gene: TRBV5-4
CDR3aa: CASSRGTGAYSYEQYF

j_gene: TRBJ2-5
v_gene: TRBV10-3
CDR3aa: CAISESSKGKQETQYF

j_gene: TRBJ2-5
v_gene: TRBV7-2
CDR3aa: CASSLAGLAETQYF

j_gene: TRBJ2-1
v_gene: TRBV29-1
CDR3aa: CSAVEPPAVNEQFF

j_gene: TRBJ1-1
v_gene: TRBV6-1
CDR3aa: CAGQEHRNTEAFF

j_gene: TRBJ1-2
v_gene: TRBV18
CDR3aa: CASSPNAPGQALYGYTF

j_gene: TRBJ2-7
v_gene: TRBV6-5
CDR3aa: CASSTTGLNSEQYF

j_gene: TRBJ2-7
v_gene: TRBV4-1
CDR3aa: CASSQDPTGDEGEQYF

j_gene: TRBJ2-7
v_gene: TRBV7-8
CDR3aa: CASSLVFLAGHEQYF

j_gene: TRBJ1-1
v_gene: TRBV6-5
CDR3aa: CASSLNLNTEAFF

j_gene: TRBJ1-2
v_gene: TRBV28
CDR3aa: CASNAGLVDYTF

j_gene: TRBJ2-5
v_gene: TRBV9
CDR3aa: CASSGTSGYINPETQYF

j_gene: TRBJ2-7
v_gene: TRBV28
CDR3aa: CASSPLGLLAGPYEQYF

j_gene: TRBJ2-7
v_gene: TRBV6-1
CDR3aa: CASRTRGEVYEQYF

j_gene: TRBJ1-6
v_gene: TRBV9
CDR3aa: CASSEDWNSPLHF

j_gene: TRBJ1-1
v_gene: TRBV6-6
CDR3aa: CASSYSTGGVAFF

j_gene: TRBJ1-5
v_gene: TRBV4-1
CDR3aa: CASSQTGYNQPQHF

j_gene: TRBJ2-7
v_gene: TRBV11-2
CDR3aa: CASSLDGTRSYEQYF

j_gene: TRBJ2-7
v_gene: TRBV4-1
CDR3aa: CASSQARVLRGPVMDGLGQYF

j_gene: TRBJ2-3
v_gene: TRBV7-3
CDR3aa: CASSLDRTDTQYF

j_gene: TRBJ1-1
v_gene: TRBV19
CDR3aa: CASRLRGGNTEAFF

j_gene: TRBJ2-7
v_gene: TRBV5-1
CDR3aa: CASSLPPTGTYEQYF

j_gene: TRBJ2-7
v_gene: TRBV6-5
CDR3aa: CASSYSAGAYYEQYF

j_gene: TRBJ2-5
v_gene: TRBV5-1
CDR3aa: CASSPGQETQYF

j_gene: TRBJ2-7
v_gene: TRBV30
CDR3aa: CAWSVLRSYEQYF

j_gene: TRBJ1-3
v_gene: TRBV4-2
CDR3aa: CASSPPRTGGNTIYF

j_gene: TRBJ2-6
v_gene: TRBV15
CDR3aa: CATIRQGTGANVLTF

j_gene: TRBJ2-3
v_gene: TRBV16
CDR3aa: CASSQQRSGADTQYF

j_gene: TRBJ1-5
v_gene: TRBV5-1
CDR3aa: CASSLAGAGNQPQHF

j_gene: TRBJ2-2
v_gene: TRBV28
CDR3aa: CASSSNRGPGGELFF

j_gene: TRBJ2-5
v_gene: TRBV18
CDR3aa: CASSPRVGGETQYF

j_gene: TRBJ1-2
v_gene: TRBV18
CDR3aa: CASTAQGESYGYTF